This TCR beta chain was retrieved from a study of T cell repertoires in cytomegalovirus infection. Germline-derived CDR1 and CDR2 are SGHTA and FQGNSA. The CDR3 is 15 amino acids. Unmatched junction bases numbered 4, after V lost 5 bases and J lost 0 bases. This clonotype occurred many times. The antigen remains undetermined. MiXCR, run by TCRdb on the reads, gives a single entry per CDR3 protein. The sample contains 800,000 to 950,000 distinct CDR3 sequences, approximately 32% of which appear only once. The receptor was isolated from a human donor in good health (CMV status not recorded). Some clones in this sample may be carry-over from other donors' samples. This chain uses TRBV7-2 with TRBJ2-1; 7 positions agree with TRBD1. This material consisted of cultured CD8+ T cells from PBMCs, taken from culture after CMV antigen stimulation. The CDR3 spells CASSEDRVSYNEQFF. The CDR3 nucleotides are TGTGCCAGCAGCGAAGACAGGGTCTCCTACAATGAGCAGTTCTTC. The full variable domain, its missing parts supplied by reference TRBV7-2 and TRBJ2-1, is GAGVSQSPSNKVTEKGKDVELRCDPISGHTALYWYRQSLGQGLEFLIYFQGNSAPDKSGLPSDRFSAERTGGSVSTLTIQRTQQEDSAVYLCASSEDRVSYNEQFFGPGTRLTVL.